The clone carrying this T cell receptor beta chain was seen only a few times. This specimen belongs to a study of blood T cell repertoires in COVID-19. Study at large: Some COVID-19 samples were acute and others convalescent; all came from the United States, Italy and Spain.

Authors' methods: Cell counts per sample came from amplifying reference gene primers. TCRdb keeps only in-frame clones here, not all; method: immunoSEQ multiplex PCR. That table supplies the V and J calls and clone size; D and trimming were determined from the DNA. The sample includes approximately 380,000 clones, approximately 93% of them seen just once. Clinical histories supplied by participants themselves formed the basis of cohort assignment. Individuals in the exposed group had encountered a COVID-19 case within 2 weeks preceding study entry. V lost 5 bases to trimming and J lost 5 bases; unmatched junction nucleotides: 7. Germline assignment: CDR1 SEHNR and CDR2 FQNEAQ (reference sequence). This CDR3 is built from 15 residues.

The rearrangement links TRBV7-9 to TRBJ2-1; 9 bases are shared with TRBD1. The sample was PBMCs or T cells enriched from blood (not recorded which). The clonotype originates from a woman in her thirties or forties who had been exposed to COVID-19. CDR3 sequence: CASSPGTGIDNEQFF. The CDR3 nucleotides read TGTGCCAGCAGCCCCGGGACAGGGATTGACAATGAGCAGTTCTTC.